This T cell receptor beta chain appears in the sequencing data of a study of T cell changes during pregnancy in multiple sclerosis. V lost 5 bases and J 3 bases, leaving 14 bases between the germline ends. Germline-derived CDR1 and CDR2 are MNHEY and SMNVEV (reference sequence). The CDR3 runs to 14 residues. This clone appeared once. Profiling relied on immunoSEQ multiplex PCR, and the TCRdb table lists in-frame clones only, not all of them. Seen here are more than 55,000 clones, approximately 94% observed once, and the top ten hold just over 2.5%. The input for sequencing was CD8+ T cells from peripheral blood mononuclear cells, taken after pregnancy. The sequence was obtained from a female donor with multiple sclerosis, enrolled in a pregnancy study. This chain links TRBV27 with TRBJ2-7; tentatively, D is TRBD1 (7 bases). The CDR3 reads CASSIRGEGYEQYF. CDR3 nucleotides: TGTGCCAGCAGTATCAGGGGGGAAGGCTACGAGCAGTACTTC.